This entry lists 5 T cell receptor beta chains sequenced from one sample in a study of shared T cell receptors in the human thymus. Profiled with immunoSEQ multiplex PCR; TCRdb holds only in-frame clones, not every one. The sample has about 730,000 clones, approximately 85% seen once. The same data also contributed to another study, on human thymus T cells.

Sequenced input: thymocytes. These receptors came from a girl in the first two years of life with a congenital heart defect.

This clone has just a few counts. The chain recombines TRBV19 with TRBJ2-5, with a tentative D call TRBD2 (6 bases). V shed 3 bases and J shed 5 bases, with 16 bases lying between them. The CDR3 runs to 15 residues. Looked up from germline, CDR1 is LNHDA and CDR2 is SQIVND (reference sequence). This CDR3 reads CASSILGGSHETQYF. CDR3 nucleotide sequence: TGTGCCAGTAGTATTCTGGGGGGTTCACACGAGACCCAGTACTTC.

The V gene is TRBV27, the J gene TRBJ2-1; TRBD2 agrees at 7 bases. In germline, CDR1 is MNHEY, CDR2 SMNVEV (reference sequence). V dropped 10 bases and J dropped 1; count of bases not matched to a gene: 7. The CDR3 length is 14 residues. The CDR3 loop reads CATSGPRSYNEQFF. The CDR3 DNA reads as TGTGCCACTAGCGGCCCGAGATCCTACAATGAGCAGTTCTTC.

This chain's CDR3 is CASSEFGGAHRTTNYEQYF. The CDR3 DNA reads TGTGCCAGCAGTGAATTCGGGGGGGCCCACAGGACAACGAACTACGAGCAGTACTTC. The chain is built from TRBV6-1 and TRBJ2-7, with 8 positions matching TRBD2. V trimming: 2 bases; J trimming: 3 bases; junction bases outside the gene matches: 18. Germline V gene data show CDR1 as MNHNS and CDR2 as SASEGT. The CDR3 is made up of 19 amino acids.

The rearrangement uses TRBV7-8 and TRBJ1-4, with 12 bases aligning to TRBD1. Trimming cost V 5 bases and J 5 bases; bases outside gene matches: 9. The CDR3 length is 17 residues. The germline gives CDR1 SGHVS, CDR2 FQNEAQ. The CDR3 reads CASSRDRGRQANEKLFF. For the CDR3, the DNA is TGTGCCAGCAGCCGGGACAGGGGGCGCCAGGCCAATGAAAAACTGTTTTTT.

This chain joins TRBV5-4 and TRBJ2-5, with 14 bases matching TRBD2. The CDR3 is made up of 20 amino acids. V shed 2 bases, J shed 5 bases, and the junction held 17 bases outside the gene matches. Germline V gene data show CDR1 as SGHNT and CDR2 as YYREEE (reference sequence). For the CDR3, the DNA is TGTGCCAGCAGCTTTACCGCCCTAGAGACTAGCGGGGGGGCCGAGGAGACCCAGTACTTC. It yields the protein CASSFTALETSGGAEETQYF.